These 10 T cell receptor beta chains came from one sample sequenced in a study of CD8 T cells in ankylosing spondylitis. Overall study findings and caveats: Characteristic, it appeared, of ankylosing spondylitis blood was a TCR beta motif of roughly 8 highly homologous variants.

TCRdb analysed the 5' RACE reads with MiXCR anew, one entry per CDR3 protein. Of over 450,000 distinct CDR3 sequences in the sample, about 12% were seen once. These receptors' targets are unknown. The specimen sequenced was blood, either unsorted or a sorted T cell fraction (not recorded which). These receptor sequences come from a male donor with ankylosing spondylitis.

At least ten counts were recorded for this clonotype. The chain has TRBV10-3 and TRBJ2-3; D not resolved. The CDR3 is 14 amino acids. V was clipped by 7 bases and J by 5 bases, with 16 bases between them. In germline, CDR1 is ENHRY, CDR2 SYGVKD. The CDR3 is CAIMDALAGDTQYF. The CDR3 DNA reads TGTGCCATCATGGATGCCCTTGCCGGAGATACGCAGTATTTT.

V is TRBV20-1 and J is TRBJ2-6; D unresolved. Trimming shortened V by 2 bases and J by 7 bases, and 12 bases separated the two germline ends. The germline gives CDR1 DFQATT, CDR2 SNEGSKA (reference sequence). The CDR3 is made up of 14 amino acids. Written as DNA, the CDR3 is TGCAGTGCTAGAAGTGTTCGGTCAGCCAACGTCCTGACTTTC. Its translation: CSARSVRSANVLTF.

The CDR3 loop reads CATSAQVNTGELFF. The DNA for the CDR3 is TGTGCCACCAGTGCGCAGGTGAACACCGGGGAGCTGTTTTTT. The V gene is TRBV24-1, the J gene TRBJ2-2; D gene unclear. The CDR3 totals 14 residues. Germline assignment: CDR1 KGHDR and CDR2 SFDVKD. With 5 bases removed from V and 1 base from J, the gap between germline ends came to 7 bases.

This clonotype has just a few counts. This chain joins TRBV10-3 and TRBJ2-7; TRBD1 or TRBD2 may be the D gene (6 bases each). Trimming stripped 8 bases from V and 4 bases from J, with 15 bases between. The CDR3 totals 13 residues. Germline loops: CDR1 ENHRY, CDR2 SYGVKD. For the CDR3, the DNA is TGTGCCATCTCCCGGGGGCGCGAGTACGAGCAGTACGTC. Protein sequence: CAISRGREYEQYV.

On this clonotype itself: The junction departs from the called germline gene at one end, perhaps through a read error. V and J are TRBV29-1 and TRBJ1-2; the D is unclear. The V gene's germline CDR1 is SQVTM and CDR2 ANQGSEA. The length of the CDR3 is 13 residues. The CDR3 loop reads CSGEVLGYYGYTF. The CDR3, as DNA: TGCAGCGGGGAGGTCCTTGGGTACTACGGCTACACCTTC.

This clonotype was seen more than once but under ten times. Here the CDR3 reads CASSLDANTGELFF. CDR3 bases: TGTGCCAGCTCTCTGGACGCGAACACCGGGGAGCTGTTTTTT. The genes are TRBV18 and TRBJ2-2; D gene ambiguous. V was shortened by 6 bases and J by 0 bases, with 8 bases between the two germline ends. Germline assignment: CDR1 KGHSH and CDR2 LQKENI. This CDR3 has 14 amino acids.

The V call is TRBV7-7, the J call TRBJ2-1; 10 bases are shared with TRBD2. The CDR3 loop spans 17 amino acids. V lost 5 bases to trimming and J lost 1 base; unmatched junction nucleotides: 8. Germline-derived CDR1 and CDR2 are SSHAT and FNYEAQ (reference sequence). For the CDR3, the DNA is TGTGCCAGCAGCCCTAACAGCGGGAGGGCGTCCTACAATGAGCAGTTCTTC. Amino acids: CASSPNSGRASYNEQFF.

V gene TRBV6-1 combines with J gene TRBJ1-1; no clear D gene. Germline CDR1 reads MNHNS; CDR2 reads SASEGT. The CDR3 consists of 14 residues. The V end lost 1 base, the J end lost 5 bases, and 11 bases lay between the germline ends. Here the CDR3 reads CASSEGAERTEAFF. In DNA, the CDR3 is TGTGCCAGCAGTGAAGGAGCGGAAAGAACTGAAGCTTTCTTT.

The J gene is TRBJ2-7, the V gene TRBV6-2 or TRBV6-3, with D unclear. Trimming shortened V by 0 bases and J by 6 bases, and 9 bases separated the two germline ends. Per germline, CDR1 MNHEY and CDR2 SVGEGT. This CDR3 is built from 13 residues. This chain's CDR3 is CASSYSEQIEQYV. CDR3 DNA: TGTGCCAGCAGTTACTCGGAACAGATCGAGCAGTACGTC.

This CDR3 reads CASSPGSSNTGELFF. DNA of the CDR3: TGCGCCAGCAGCCCGGGTAGTTCGAACACCGGGGAGCTGTTTTTT. This sequence joins TRBV5-1 and TRBJ2-2; D uncertain. V lost 4 bases, J lost 0 bases, and 10 bases lay in between. The length of the CDR3 is 15 residues. Looked up from germline, CDR1 is SGHRS and CDR2 is YFSETQ. Complete variable domain (other parts from reference TRBV5-1 and TRBJ2-2): KAGVTQTPRYLIKTRGQQVTLSCSPISGHRSVSWYQQTPGQGLQFLFEYFSETQRNKGNFPGRFSGRQFSNSRSEMNVSTLELGDSALYLCASSPGSSNTGELFFGEGSRLTVL.